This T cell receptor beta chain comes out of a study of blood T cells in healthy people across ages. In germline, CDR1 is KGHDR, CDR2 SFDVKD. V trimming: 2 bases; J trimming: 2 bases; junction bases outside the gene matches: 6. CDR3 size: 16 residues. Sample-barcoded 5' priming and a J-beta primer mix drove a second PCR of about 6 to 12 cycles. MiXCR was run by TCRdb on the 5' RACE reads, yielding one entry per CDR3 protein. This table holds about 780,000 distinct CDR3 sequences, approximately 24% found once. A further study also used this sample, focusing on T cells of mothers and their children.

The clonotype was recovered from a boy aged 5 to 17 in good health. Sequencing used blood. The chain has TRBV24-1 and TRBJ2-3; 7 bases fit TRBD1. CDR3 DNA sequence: TGTGCCACCAGTGATTCACGGACAGGCTACACAGATACGCAGTATTTT. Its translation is CATSDSRTGYTDTQYF.